These T cell receptor beta chains were read from a single sample in a study of blood T cell repertoires in COVID-19. Using immunoSEQ multiplex PCR, the repertoire was profiled, and TCRdb retains in-frame clones only, with some absent. In the table there are 170,000 or so clones, about 86% of which are singletons. The sample consisted of peripheral blood. These receptors all stem from a woman aged 18-30 years who had recovered from COVID-19. CDR3s include the opening cysteine and the closing phenylalanine or tryptophan. The D gene is left open where the match is weak. Where a row states a size, it is once, few, many or the class of an expanded clone; other rows omit it.

J | size | V | D | DNA | CDR3
TRBJ2-1 | NA | TRBV19 | TRBD2 | TGTGCCAGTAGTGGAACTAGCGGGGTATCCAATGAGCAGTTCTTC | CASSGTSGVSNEQFF
TRBJ2-5 | NA | TRBV7-2 | NA | TGTGCCAGCAGCCCTTGGGCCGGAGAGACCCAGTACTTC | CASSPWAGETQYF
TRBJ2-3 | NA | TRBV6-6 | NA | TGTGCCAGCAGTAGCCCCTCTGGCGGTTATACGCAGTATTTT | CASSSPSGGYTQYF
TRBJ1-1 | NA | TRBV6-5 | NA | TGTGCCAGCAGAAAAATACAGGGTATGAACACTGAAGCTTTCTTT | CASRKIQGMNTEAFF
TRBJ2-5 | NA | TRBV9 | NA | TGTGCCAGCAGCGTAGGCGCCGGGTACCAAGAGACCCAGTACTTC | CASSVGAGYQETQYF
TRBJ1-2 | NA | TRBV7-2 | NA | TGTGCCAGCAGCTTAGACGGTAACTATGGCTACACCTTC | CASSLDGNYGYTF
TRBJ1-5 | NA | TRBV30 | TRBD1 | TGTGCCTGGAGTAGGCAGGGACAGATCTACCAGCCCCAGCATTTT | CAWSRQGQIYQPQHF
TRBJ2-5 | NA | TRBV5-1 | TRBD2 | TGCGCCAGCAGCAGGCTAGCGGGGGAGGAGACCCAGTACTTC | CASSRLAGEETQYF
TRBJ1-4 | NA | TRBV4-3 | NA | TGCGCCAGCAGCCAAGATACGACAGCAACTAATGAAAAACTGTTTTTT | CASSQDTTATNEKLFF
TRBJ1-4 | NA | TRBV7-9 | NA | TGTGCCAGCAGTTACGACACCTCTAATGAAAAACTGTTTTTT | CASSYDTSNEKLFF
TRBJ2-7 | NA | TRBV7-2 | TRBD2 | TGTGCCAGCAGCTCGGGACTAGCGGGACGCTCGCCCGAGCAGTACTTC | CASSSGLAGRSPEQYF
TRBJ2-2 | NA | TRBV7-3 | TRBD1 | TGTGCCAGCAGCTTATTGTACAGGGGGGCTTCCCACGGGGAGCTGTTTTTT | CASSLLYRGASHGELFF
TRBJ2-1 | NA | TRBV2 | TRBD2 | TGTGCCAGCACGGGAGGGCCCGGTGAGCAGTTCTTC | CASTGGPGEQFF
TRBJ2-7 | NA | TRBV7-8 | TRBD2 | TGTGCCAGCAGCTTATCAACGGGACTAGCCTACGAGCAGTACTTC | CASSLSTGLAYEQYF
TRBJ1-2 | NA | TRBV9 | TRBD1 | TGTGCCAGCAGCTTCGGACAGGGAACCCTCGGCTACACCTTC | CASSFGQGTLGYTF
TRBJ1-1 | NA | TRBV19 | NA | TGTGCCAGTAGTCCCCAGGGAATTGGCACTGAAGCTTTCTTT | CASSPQGIGTEAFF
TRBJ2-7 | once | TRBV12-3/TRBV12-4 | TRBD2 | TGTGCCAGCATAGGGGCGGGGGAGTACGAGCAGTACTTC | CASIGAGEYEQYF
TRBJ1-4 | few | TRBV7-6 | NA | TGTGCCAGCAGGCCTACCGGGACAAGCAATGAAAAACTGTTTTTT | CASRPTGTSNEKLFF
TRBJ1-1 | NA | TRBV11-2 | NA | TGTGCCAGCAGCCCACCTGGGGGGGTGTTAAAGACTGAAGCTTTCTTT | CASSPPGGVLKTEAFF
TRBJ1-1 | few | TRBV9 | NA | TGTGCCTCGAGCTTGACCGCCAGGGACACTGAAGCTTTCTTT | CASSLTARDTEAFF
TRBJ1-2 | NA | TRBV25-1 | NA | TGTGCCAGCAGTGTTACAGGCTCCTATGGCTACACCTTC | CASSVTGSYGYTF
TRBJ2-1 | NA | TRBV5-1 | TRBD2 | TGCGCCAGCAGCTTGGTTAGCGGGGGGGCACCTTCCTACAATGAGCAGTTCTTC | CASSLVSGGAPSYNEQFF
TRBJ1-2 | NA | TRBV7-6 | TRBD1 | TGTGCCAGCAGCTTAGATCAGGGGGCGGGCTATGGCTACACCTTC | CASSLDQGAGYGYTF
TRBJ2-7 | NA | TRBV2 | NA | TGTGCCAGCAGTGTAAAAGGGGCGGCCCTCCGCTCCTACGAGCAGTACTTC | CASSVKGAALRSYEQYF
TRBJ2-5 | NA | TRBV6-5 | NA | TGTGCCAGCGACAGGCAACGAGAGACCCAGTACTTC | CASDRQRETQYF
TRBJ2-5 | NA | TRBV6-6 | TRBD2 | TGTGCCAGCCTAGCGGGAGGGGCTGAGACCCAGTACTTC | CASLAGGAETQYF
TRBJ1-1 | few | TRBV5-1 | TRBD1 | TGCGCCAGCAGCTCCAGGGGGCGCGGGGGAGAAAACACTGAAGCTTTCTTT | CASSSRGRGGENTEAFF
TRBJ2-1 | NA | TRBV11-2 | TRBD1 | TGTGCCAGCAGCTTAGGGGACAGGGTAGGCAATGAGCAGTTCTTC | CASSLGDRVGNEQFF
TRBJ2-1 | NA | TRBV5-4 | NA | TGTGCCAGCAGCTTGGGCGGGGTACCTGAGCAGTTCTTC | CASSLGGVPEQFF
TRBJ2-5 | NA | TRBV7-2 | TRBD2 | TGTGCCAGCAGCGTGACTAGCATCCAAGAGACCCAGTACTTC | CASSVTSIQETQYF
TRBJ2-5 | NA | TRBV27 | TRBD1 | TGTGCCAGCAGTTTTTCGGGACAGGAGGAGACCCAGTACTTC | CASSFSGQEETQYF
TRBJ1-3 | NA | TRBV7-9 | TRBD1 | TGTGCCACGGAGGACAGGGGGCCTCCGTTAAACACCATATATTTT | CATEDRGPPLNTIYF